This T cell receptor beta chain is from a study of blood T cell repertoires in COVID-19. In the original workflow: Reference gene primer amplification gave nucleated cell count estimates. Profiling relied on immunoSEQ multiplex PCR, and the TCRdb table lists in-frame clones only, not all of them. That table gives V, J and clone size, and the DNA gave D and trimming. The table includes over 100,000 clones, approximately 70% detected once. V shed 6 bases, J shed 7 bases, and the junction held 10 bases outside the gene matches. CDR1 and CDR2 from the germline V gene are MNHEY and SMNVEV (reference sequence). CDR3 size: 14 residues.

This receptor was obtained from a woman aged 70 to 79 with acute or convalescent COVID-19. Sequencing input: peripheral blood. The chain couples TRBV27 to TRBJ2-5, with TRBD1 identical over 8 bases. In nucleotides, the CDR3 is TGTGCCAGCAGGAACGACAGGGGATATGGGACCCAGTACTTC. This encodes CASRNDRGYGTQYF.